These T cell receptor beta chains were read from a single sample in a study of blood T cell repertoires in COVID-19. TCRdb's copy holds only in-frame clones and misses some; the assay was immunoSEQ multiplex PCR. The data hold about 180,000 clones, with more than 85% observed a single time. What was sequenced was PBMCs or T cells enriched from blood (not recorded which). The receptors were gathered from a human donor with acute COVID-19. The donor label of this sample is uncertain. CDR3s include the opening cysteine and the closing phenylalanine or tryptophan. The order of the fields is V gene, D gene, J gene, clone size, CDR3 DNA, CDR3 protein. A D gene is named only where the DNA matches it firmly. A row's size may be missing; if present it is once, few, many or a size class.

TRBV9	NA	TRBJ1-2	NA	TGTGCCAGCAGCGTAGACACAGGCTATGGCTACACCTTC	CASSVDTGYGYTF
TRBV13	TRBD1	TRBJ1-1	NA	TGTGCCAGCAGCCTCGAAAACAGGGGAAGGGCTTTCTTT	CASSLENRGRAFF
TRBV7-2	TRBD1	TRBJ2-5	NA	TGTGCCAGCAGCCGGGACAGGAGAAAAGAGACCCAGTACTTC	CASSRDRRKETQYF
TRBV5-1	TRBD1	TRBJ1-1	NA	TGCGCCAGCAGCTTATACAGCTCTCGAGGGGGCATGAACACTGAAGCTTTCTTT	CASSLYSSRGGMNTEAFF
TRBV6-5	TRBD1	TRBJ1-2	NA	TGTGCCAGCAGTTCAGGGGGCTTGTACTATGGCTACACCTTC	CASSSGGLYYGYTF
TRBV9	TRBD2	TRBJ2-1	NA	TGTGCCAGCAGCGTAGAGGAAGCGGGGGCCCACAATGAGCAGTTCTTC	CASSVEEAGAHNEQFF
TRBV19	NA	TRBJ2-7	NA	TGTGCCAGTAGTATATCGAGCGGAGGGGCGGCCGAGCAGTACTTC	CASSISSGGAAEQYF
TRBV30	NA	TRBJ1-3	NA	TGTGCCTGGACCCATGTTGTCAGAGGAAACACCATATATTTT	CAWTHVVRGNTIYF
TRBV15	TRBD1	TRBJ2-7	few	TGTGCCACCAGCAAAGGGGGCACCATCTACGAGCAGTACTTC	CATSKGGTIYEQYF
TRBV27	TRBD1	TRBJ2-1	NA	TGTGCCAGCAGTTTTCGGGGACAGGGAACCTATGAGCAGTTCTTC	CASSFRGQGTYEQFF
TRBV19	NA	TRBJ2-3	NA	TGTGCCAGTAGTATCTTAGATACGCAGTATTTT	CASSILDTQYF
TRBV3-1/TRBV3-2	TRBD2	TRBJ2-7	once	TGTGCCAGCAATCTGGGGGGGAACGAGCAGTACTTC	CASNLGGNEQYF
TRBV3-1/TRBV3-2	NA	TRBJ1-3	NA	TGTGCCAGCAGTCTCGGGGTCGGTTCTGGAAACACCATATATTTT	CASSLGVGSGNTIYF
TRBV4-3	NA	TRBJ2-4	NA	TGCGCCAGCAGCCCAGACAGCAAAAACATTCAGTACTTC	CASSPDSKNIQYF
TRBV27	NA	TRBJ1-2	NA	TGTGCCAGCAGTTTATCGGGCAGCACATACTATGGCTACACCTTC	CASSLSGSTYYGYTF
TRBV3-1/TRBV3-2	TRBD2	TRBJ2-7	NA	TGTGCCAGCAGCCCCAGGACTAGCGGGTTTCCCTACGAGCAGTACTTC	CASSPRTSGFPYEQYF
TRBV6-5	NA	TRBJ2-3	NA	TGTGCCAGCAGTATCGGGACGGGGGGCTCGGATACGCAGTATTTT	CASSIGTGGSDTQYF
TRBV4-3	TRBD2	TRBJ2-7	once	TGCGCCAGCAGCCAAGGCCTCTCCACGGGACTAGCGGACTACGAGCAGTACTTC	CASSQGLSTGLADYEQYF
TRBV11-1	NA	TRBJ2-5	NA	TGTGCCAGCAGCTTAGAGCTTCAAGAGACCCAGTACTTC	CASSLELQETQYF
TRBV6-5	TRBD1	TRBJ1-2	once	TGTGCCAGCAGTCGACAGGGGGGAGCTAACTATGGCTACACCTTC	CASSRQGGANYGYTF
TRBV5-1	NA	TRBJ2-7	NA	TGCGCCAGCAGCACCGGGACAAGACACTACGAGCAGTACTTC	CASSTGTRHYEQYF
TRBV6-2/TRBV6-3	TRBD2	TRBJ2-1	NA	TGTGCCAGCAGTGGGACTAGCGGGGGGGCAGTGTTTTACAATGAGCAGTTCTTC	CASSGTSGGAVFYNEQFF
TRBV7-2	NA	TRBJ2-7	NA	TGTGCCAGCAGCCCGCACCCCAGGGACATCGAAAACGAGCAGTACTTC	CASSPHPRDIENEQYF